The rows below give T cell receptor beta chains drawn from one sample of a study of T cells in Graves' hyperthyroidism and ophthalmopathy. A single record per CDR3 protein comes from TCRdb applying MiXCR to the multiplex PCR reads. Of about 600,000 distinct CDR3 sequences listed, approximately 15% are singletons. Sequencing was carried out using blood. These receptors all stem from a middle-aged woman with Graves' ophthalmopathy. Both conserved end residues are part of each CDR3. Size is stated for part of the rows, as once, few or many counts, or as a class when the clone is expanded.

size,V,length,CDR3
many,TRBV7-9,14,CASRPNTRHNEQFF
-,TRBV6-9,15,CASSSTGEPKNIQYF
-,TRBV9,17,CASSVEGISRGTDTQYF
few,TRBV4-1,16,CASSQIAGGRGGEQFF
many,TRBV20-1,14,CSAMLAGNYNEQFF
-,TRBV5-1,16,CASSLDGQGPTDTQYF
-,TRBV28,14,CASNGQGIYYGYTF
few,TRBV30,14,CAWSVTQGAHGYTF
-,TRBV12-3/TRBV12-4,12,CASSSMVPGYTF
few,TRBV2,14,CASSELIIQETQYF
many,TRBV3-1,12,CASSRLTGEAFF
few,TRBV12-3/TRBV12-4,14,CASSLLQGARGYTF
many,TRBV20-1,14,CSARDLRGVETQYF
once,TRBV20-1,14,CSAAGGDNTGELFF
many,TRBV28,14,CASSFASRPDTQYF
many,TRBV20-1,14,CSAFPPDSGPEQYF
few,TRBV9,17,CASSVELSGDAYNEQFF
few,TRBV20-1,14,CSARVGAANSPLHF
-,TRBV6-2/TRBV6-3,19,CASSDPGGGSRSYNSPLHF
-,TRBV10-2,13,CASSERGGDGYTF
-,TRBV19,12,CASGGFYNEQFF
-,TRBV6-1,16,CASPGLAGGTQETQYF
many,TRBV6-1,14,CASSDQGSGTEAFF
many,TRBV11-2,13,CASSFAMGNEQYF
-,TRBV7-9,14,CASSLREMNTEAFF
many,TRBV30,12,CAWATGPYGYTF
-,TRBV27,13,CASSNQGIDTQYF
-,TRBV6-1,13,CASSEIGMDGYTF
few,TRBV6-4,13,CASSRVLGTEAFF
-,TRBV30,14,CAWKRDTVNEKLFF
-,TRBV7-9,17,CASSLRVGLAGDNEQFF
-,TRBV7-9,16,CASSLDSGGKAKGYTF
-,TRBV19,18,CASSIPLMGRNPYNEQFF
many,TRBV19,12,CASSIGSTEAFF
few,TRBV5-8,14,CASSVGLGSQPQHF
-,TRBV4-2,14,CASRGTGGKNEQYF
-,TRBV9,13,CASSDVPDTEAFF